Below, one T cell receptor beta chain is given with its context. No cognate antigen has been identified for it. Base qualities are not provided; no much larger clone lies one nucleotide away. This entry is derived from a study of blood T cell repertoires in COVID-19 (TCRdb year 2020). Regarding the research as a whole: The collaborator samples originated in the United States, Italy and Spain and spanned the acute and convalescent phases of COVID-19. Nearly every sample came with metadata listing a de-identified subject ID, COVID-19 status, age in years and sex. The material from the prospective study consisted of cDNA or gDNA derived from T cells, B-cell-depleted T cells, or PBMCs. Where available, HLA class I and class II types were taken from metadata supplied by the sample provider and were not determined by assay-based typing. The repertoires were released in a freely available public database meant as a resource for research on the immune response to SARS-CoV-2. Subjects who had been exposed to COVID-19, were actively infected with it, or had recovered from it provided the deeply sampled blood TCRbeta repertoires that made up the dataset. The samples were drawn from two sources: the first 160 participants of the ongoing ImmuneRACE study, and some 1,300 subjects contributed by 6 global collaborators. Results and caveats for the whole study, not just this receptor: Clinical and demographic metadata were provided uncurated, with the amount varying by source and participant.

Measured from the cysteine to the phenylalanine, the CDR3 is 14 residues long. Only the CDR3 region is kept as DNA, spanning 42 bases read in frame from base 1. V has 0 bases trimmed and J has 4 bases trimmed; junction bases matching no gene number 2. Per the germline V gene (reference sequence), LGHDT is the CDR1 and YNNKEL is the CDR2. Participants in the prospective study were aged 18 to 89 years, lived in 20 to 25 United States geographic areas, and enrolled through a virtual design. In the prospective study, cohorts were assigned on the basis of participant-reported clinical history obtained from a screening survey and a study questionnaire. Exposed participants were defined as having been in contact with someone with a PCR-confirmed or clinician-diagnosed COVID-19 case within 2 weeks of study entry. In the prospective study, whole blood, serum and a nasopharyngeal or oropharyngeal swab were collected from each participant by mobile phlebotomists. Participants in the prospective study had the option to provide additional blood draws and questionnaires over a roughly 2-month period. Blood samples from the prospective study were shipped frozen or at room temperature prior to DNA extraction.

TCRbeta CDR3 regions were amplified from genomic DNA by means of the immunoSEQ Assay, a bias-controlled multiplex PCR. The paper's data handling went like this. The number of nucleated cells in each sample was estimated by amplification of reference gene primers within the assay. Sequence reads were collapsed and filtered to measure the absolute abundance of every unique TCRbeta CDR3 rearrangement. For each sample, productive Simpson clonality was calculated as the square root of Simpson's diversity index across productive rearrangements. TCRdb stores this immuneACCESS table with in-frame sequences only. Part of the clones is absent; in the studies checked, under half of the shortfall reflects unresolved V genes, and no reason is known for the rest. V and J calls and clone size are copied from that table; D and trimming were computed from the DNA. Here the sample has under 250,000 clones; roughly 85% occur a single time. The ten top clones hold approximately 4% of the sample.

The rearrangement combines TRBV3-1 (or the pseudogene TRBV3-2) with TRBJ1-2, with 7 bases in between that match TRBD1. The source is a woman in her thirties or forties who had been exposed to COVID-19. The sequenced sample consisted of PBMCs or T cells enriched from blood (not recorded which). The nucleotide sequence is TGTGCCAGCAGCCAAGAGGGACAGCTCTATGGCTACACCTTC. This sequence encodes CASSQEGQLYGYTF.